This TCR beta chain stems from a study of human T cells and chemical hapten exposure. Per the germline V gene, CDR1 is SGHKS and CDR2 is YYEKEE (reference sequence). The CDR3 totals 14 residues. V lost 5 bases to trimming and J lost 0 bases; unmatched junction nucleotides: 4. One entry per CDR3 protein, called by TCRdb with MiXCR from the RACE reads. The sample has 95,000 to 150,000 distinct CDR3 sequences; roughly 15% are singletons. Time point defined: patch test 1, 2 weeks after DPC sensitization. Treatment denoted: therapeutic diphenylcyclopropenone sensitization with weekly scalp DPC. The sequencing used whole blood, collected in connection with sensitization to the hapten diphenylcyclopropenone (DPC). The chain recombines TRBV5-5 with TRBJ1-1; 7 bases are shared with TRBD1. This TCR was sampled from a man between 18 and 29 years old with alopecia areata. Some clones in this sample may be carry-over from other donors' samples. CDR3 nucleotides: TGTGCCAGCAGTTTTGACAGGGTGAACACTGAAGCTTTCTTT. It encodes CASSFDRVNTEAFF.